These T cell receptor beta chains were read from a single sample in a study of blood T cell repertoires in COVID-19. Assay used: immunoSEQ multiplex PCR; TCRdb lists only in-frame clones, some missing. The data show 200,000 to 250,000 clones, 70% to 85% seen once. Sample: PBMCs or T cells enriched from blood (not recorded which). The receptors come from a man in his fifties or sixties who had recovered from COVID-19. CDR3s include the opening cysteine and the closing phenylalanine or tryptophan. The order of the fields is J gene, V gene, D gene, clone size, CDR3 protein, CDR3 DNA. A D gene is named only where the DNA matches it firmly. Clone size, where shown, is once, few, many, or a class for clones that have expanded.

j_gene: TRBJ1-3
v_gene: TRBV2
d_gene: -
abundance: -
CDR3aa: CASKEGASGNTIYF
CDR3nt: TGTGCCAGCAAAGAAGGGGCCTCTGGAAACACCATATATTTT

j_gene: TRBJ1-1
v_gene: TRBV11-2
d_gene: -
abundance: -
CDR3aa: CASSLSQNTEAFF
CDR3nt: TGTGCCAGCAGCTTGAGTCAGAACACTGAAGCTTTCTTT

j_gene: TRBJ2-7
v_gene: TRBV7-2
d_gene: -
abundance: -
CDR3aa: CASSKTERSSYEQYF
CDR3nt: TGTGCCAGCAGCAAGACCGAAAGGAGCTCCTACGAGCAGTACTTC

j_gene: TRBJ2-2
v_gene: TRBV29-1
d_gene: -
abundance: -
CDR3aa: CSGGRTDTGELFF
CDR3nt: TGCAGCGGGGGGAGGACAGACACCGGGGAGCTGTTTTTT

j_gene: TRBJ1-3
v_gene: TRBV19
d_gene: -
abundance: -
CDR3aa: CASSPGGSWTIYF
CDR3nt: TGTGCCAGTAGTCCGGGAGGCTCTTGGACCATATATTTT

j_gene: TRBJ2-5
v_gene: TRBV7-2
d_gene: -
abundance: -
CDR3aa: CASSGDWFQETQYF
CDR3nt: TGTGCCAGCAGCGGTGACTGGTTCCAAGAGACCCAGTACTTC

j_gene: TRBJ2-7
v_gene: TRBV4-1
d_gene: TRBD1
abundance: -
CDR3aa: CASSQDNRGIYEQYF
CDR3nt: TGCGCCAGCAGCCAAGATAACAGGGGCATCTACGAGCAGTACTTC

j_gene: TRBJ1-1
v_gene: TRBV7-3
d_gene: -
abundance: -
CDR3aa: CASSQGPYTEAFF
CDR3nt: TGTGCCAGCAGTCAGGGGCCTTACACTGAAGCTTTCTTT

j_gene: TRBJ1-5
v_gene: TRBV7-9
d_gene: -
abundance: -
CDR3aa: CASSFGGYSNQPQHF
CDR3nt: TGTGCCAGCAGCTTCGGAGGTTACAGCAATCAGCCCCAGCATTTT

j_gene: TRBJ2-7
v_gene: TRBV5-4
d_gene: TRBD1
abundance: -
CDR3aa: CASSSGQGLPSYEQYF
CDR3nt: TGTGCCAGCAGCTCGGGACAGGGATTACCGTCCTACGAGCAGTACTTC

j_gene: TRBJ2-3
v_gene: TRBV5-1
d_gene: TRBD2
abundance: -
CDR3aa: CASSLEAGTDTQYF
CDR3nt: TGCGCCAGCAGCTTGGAAGCGGGGACAGATACGCAGTATTTT

j_gene: TRBJ1-2
v_gene: TRBV14
d_gene: TRBD1
abundance: -
CDR3aa: CASSQGGTAFGYTF
CDR3nt: TGTGCCAGCAGCCAAGGAGGGACAGCTTTCGGCTACACCTTC

j_gene: TRBJ2-5
v_gene: TRBV7-9
d_gene: TRBD1
abundance: -
CDR3aa: CASSSGQGARETQYF
CDR3nt: TGTGCCAGCAGCTCGGGACAGGGGGCTAGAGAGACCCAGTACTTC

j_gene: TRBJ1-1
v_gene: TRBV4-1
d_gene: -
abundance: -
CDR3aa: CASSQDQDGGGHTEAFF
CDR3nt: TGCGCCAGCAGCCAAGACCAAGATGGGGGGGGGCACACTGAAGCTTTCTTT

j_gene: TRBJ1-5
v_gene: TRBV19
d_gene: -
abundance: once
CDR3aa: CASSPEGPSNQPQHF
CDR3nt: TGTGCCAGTAGCCCGGAGGGGCCGAGCAATCAGCCCCAGCATTTT

j_gene: TRBJ1-3
v_gene: TRBV5-1
d_gene: -
abundance: -
CDR3aa: CASSLAGSRGGNTIYF
CDR3nt: TGCGCCAGCAGCTTGGCGGGCAGTAGGGGAGGAAACACCATATATTTT

j_gene: TRBJ2-7
v_gene: TRBV19
d_gene: TRBD1
abundance: few
CDR3aa: CASSIRGRPYEQYF
CDR3nt: TGTGCCAGTAGTATCAGGGGGCGACCCTACGAGCAGTACTTC

j_gene: TRBJ1-4
v_gene: TRBV5-5
d_gene: -
abundance: -
CDR3aa: CASSLQQGLGEKLFF
CDR3nt: TGTGCCAGCAGCTTGCAGCAGGGGTTAGGTGAAAAACTGTTTTTT

j_gene: TRBJ2-3
v_gene: TRBV18
d_gene: TRBD2
abundance: -
CDR3aa: CASSPSGLRTDTQYF
CDR3nt: TGTGCCAGCTCACCCTCGGGACTACGCACAGATACGCAGTATTTT

j_gene: TRBJ1-5
v_gene: TRBV5-1
d_gene: -
abundance: -
CDR3aa: CASSLGPQGSGSQPQHF
CDR3nt: TGCGCCAGCAGCTTGGGGCCACAGGGAAGCGGGAGTCAGCCCCAGCATTTT

j_gene: TRBJ2-3
v_gene: TRBV4-3
d_gene: TRBD2
abundance: -
CDR3aa: CASSQGVAGEGSTDTQYF
CDR3nt: TGCGCCAGCAGCCAAGGGGTAGCGGGGGAAGGTAGCACAGATACGCAGTATTTT

j_gene: TRBJ2-3
v_gene: TRBV18
d_gene: -
abundance: -
CDR3aa: CASSPMRDTQYF
CDR3nt: TGTGCCAGCTCACCAATGAGAGATACGCAGTATTTT

j_gene: TRBJ1-1
v_gene: TRBV7-2
d_gene: TRBD1
abundance: -
CDR3aa: CASSFRTGIATEAFF
CDR3nt: TGTGCCAGCAGCTTTAGGACAGGGATCGCCACTGAAGCTTTCTTT

j_gene: TRBJ1-4
v_gene: TRBV6-6
d_gene: -
abundance: few
CDR3aa: CASSLLAGTALKATNEKLFF
CDR3nt: TGTGCCAGCAGTCTTCTTGCGGGGACGGCCCTTAAAGCAACTAATGAAAAACTGTTTTTT

j_gene: TRBJ2-6
v_gene: TRBV5-1
d_gene: TRBD1
abundance: -
CDR3aa: CASSLDRGYSGANVLTF
CDR3nt: TGCGCCAGCAGCTTAGACAGGGGCTACTCTGGGGCCAACGTCCTGACTTTC

j_gene: TRBJ1-2
v_gene: TRBV7-3
d_gene: -
abundance: few
CDR3aa: CASSLMGNEGYGYTF
CDR3nt: TGTGCCAGCAGCTTAATGGGCAATGAGGGCTATGGCTACACCTTC

j_gene: TRBJ1-6
v_gene: TRBV7-2
d_gene: -
abundance: -
CDR3aa: CASSYRSDSPLHF
CDR3nt: TGTGCCAGCAGCTATCGTTCCGATTCACCCCTCCACTTT

j_gene: TRBJ1-1
v_gene: TRBV18
d_gene: -
abundance: -
CDR3aa: CASSNQALMNTEAFF
CDR3nt: TGTGCCAGCTCAAACCAGGCCCTTATGAACACTGAAGCTTTCTTT

j_gene: TRBJ2-2
v_gene: TRBV19
d_gene: TRBD2
abundance: few
CDR3aa: CASRRLAGGNTGELFF
CDR3nt: TGTGCCAGTCGAAGACTAGCGGGGGGTAACACCGGGGAGCTGTTTTTT

j_gene: TRBJ1-1
v_gene: TRBV27
d_gene: -
abundance: -
CDR3aa: CASSWGENTEAFF
CDR3nt: TGTGCCAGCAGTTGGGGGGAGAACACTGAAGCTTTCTTT

j_gene: TRBJ1-6
v_gene: TRBV15
d_gene: -
abundance: once
CDR3aa: CATSRGSGVGSPLHF
CDR3nt: TGTGCCACCAGCAGAGGATCAGGGGTTGGGTCACCCCTCCACTTT

j_gene: TRBJ2-1
v_gene: TRBV5-1
d_gene: TRBD1
abundance: -
CDR3aa: CASNSGQGAYNEQFF
CDR3nt: TGCGCCAGCAACTCTGGACAGGGGGCCTACAATGAGCAGTTCTTC

j_gene: TRBJ2-5
v_gene: TRBV7-9
d_gene: TRBD2
abundance: -
CDR3aa: CASSLGAGGWGETQYF
CDR3nt: TGTGCCAGCAGCTTAGGAGCGGGGGGCTGGGGAGAGACCCAGTACTTC

j_gene: TRBJ1-1
v_gene: TRBV5-5
d_gene: -
abundance: -
CDR3aa: CASSPGQRIEAFF
CDR3nt: TGTGCCAGCAGCCCTGGACAGCGGATTGAAGCTTTCTTT

j_gene: TRBJ1-1
v_gene: TRBV5-1
d_gene: -
abundance: -
CDR3aa: CASAEGGRITEAFF
CDR3nt: TGCGCCAGCGCCGAGGGGGGGCGTATCACTGAAGCTTTCTTT

j_gene: TRBJ1-4
v_gene: TRBV11-3
d_gene: TRBD1
abundance: -
CDR3aa: CASSTGTGGSNEKLFF
CDR3nt: TGTGCCAGCAGCACCGGGACAGGGGGCTCTAATGAAAAACTGTTTTTT

j_gene: TRBJ2-7
v_gene: TRBV4-3
d_gene: -
abundance: -
CDR3aa: CASSQGRSRGQKGGEETYEQYF
CDR3nt: TGCGCCAGCAGCCAAGGCCGTAGCCGGGGACAAAAGGGAGGGGAGGAAACCTACGAGCAGTACTTC

j_gene: TRBJ1-6
v_gene: TRBV18
d_gene: -
abundance: -
CDR3aa: CASSPSLNSPLHF
CDR3nt: TGTGCCAGCTCACCGAGCCTCAATTCACCCCTCCACTTT

j_gene: TRBJ1-2
v_gene: TRBV7-2
d_gene: TRBD1
abundance: -
CDR3aa: CASSYNRGPPYGYTF
CDR3nt: TGTGCCAGCAGCTATAACAGGGGGCCCCCGTATGGCTACACCTTC

j_gene: TRBJ2-2
v_gene: TRBV18
d_gene: -
abundance: -
CDR3aa: CASSPFPENTGELFF
CDR3nt: TGTGCCAGCTCACCGTTTCCAGAGAACACCGGGGAGCTGTTTTTT

j_gene: TRBJ2-4
v_gene: TRBV29-1
d_gene: -
abundance: -
CDR3aa: CSVSVEGNIQYF
CDR3nt: TGCAGCGTCTCGGTAGAGGGAAACATTCAGTACTTC

j_gene: TRBJ1-5
v_gene: TRBV12-3/TRBV12-4
d_gene: -
abundance: -
CDR3aa: CASNLRNQPQHF
CDR3nt: TGTGCCAGCAACTTGAGGAATCAGCCCCAGCATTTT

j_gene: TRBJ2-3
v_gene: TRBV2
d_gene: -
abundance: -
CDR3aa: CASSPRLPGGPFTDTQYF
CDR3nt: TGTGCCAGCAGTCCCCGGTTGCCCGGGGGGCCTTTTACAGATACGCAGTATTTT

j_gene: TRBJ2-5
v_gene: TRBV10-3
d_gene: TRBD1
abundance: -
CDR3aa: CAIRRQGVQETQYF
CDR3nt: TGTGCCATCAGGAGACAGGGGGTCCAAGAGACCCAGTACTTC

j_gene: TRBJ1-2
v_gene: TRBV7-9
d_gene: -
abundance: -
CDR3aa: CASSLDRVSYGYTF
CDR3nt: TGTGCCAGCAGCTTAGACAGGGTGAGCTATGGCTACACCTTC

j_gene: TRBJ2-3
v_gene: TRBV11-2
d_gene: -
abundance: -
CDR3aa: CASSLAGLSTDTQYF
CDR3nt: TGTGCCAGCAGCTTAGCAGGTCTTAGCACAGATACGCAGTATTTT

j_gene: TRBJ1-2
v_gene: TRBV27
d_gene: TRBD1
abundance: -
CDR3aa: CASRGTGLYGYTF
CDR3nt: TGTGCCAGCAGGGGGACAGGACTCTATGGCTACACCTTC

j_gene: TRBJ2-7
v_gene: TRBV29-1
d_gene: -
abundance: -
CDR3aa: CSVETASYEQYF
CDR3nt: TGCAGCGTTGAGACAGCCTCCTACGAGCAGTACTTC

j_gene: TRBJ1-1
v_gene: TRBV12-5
d_gene: TRBD1
abundance: -
CDR3aa: CASGPGQLNTEAFF
CDR3nt: TGTGCTAGTGGACCGGGACAGCTGAACACTGAAGCTTTCTTT

j_gene: TRBJ2-2
v_gene: TRBV5-1
d_gene: -
abundance: -
CDR3aa: CASSPRSGQLGELFF
CDR3nt: TGCGCCAGCAGCCCCAGGTCAGGGCAGTTGGGGGAGCTGTTTTTT

j_gene: TRBJ1-1
v_gene: TRBV18
d_gene: -
abundance: -
CDR3aa: CASSPDTLNTEAFF
CDR3nt: TGTGCCAGCTCACCCGACACCTTGAACACTGAAGCTTTCTTT

j_gene: TRBJ1-1
v_gene: TRBV2
d_gene: -
abundance: -
CDR3aa: CASSSGTPTNTEAFF
CDR3nt: TGTGCCAGCAGTTCCGGGACACCCACAAACACTGAAGCTTTCTTT

j_gene: TRBJ1-5
v_gene: TRBV19
d_gene: -
abundance: -
CDR3aa: CASSIGGNSNQPQHF
CDR3nt: TGTGCCAGTAGTATAGGAGGGAATAGCAATCAGCCCCAGCATTTT

j_gene: TRBJ1-1
v_gene: TRBV7-3
d_gene: -
abundance: -
CDR3aa: CASSLTGRNTEAFF
CDR3nt: TGTGCCAGCAGCTTAACCGGGAGGAACACTGAAGCTTTCTTT

j_gene: TRBJ2-2
v_gene: TRBV11-3
d_gene: -
abundance: -
CDR3aa: CASSQGGGELFF
CDR3nt: TGTGCCAGCAGCCAGGGGGGCGGGGAGCTGTTTTTT

j_gene: TRBJ1-6
v_gene: TRBV5-1
d_gene: -
abundance: -
CDR3aa: CASSLEQGSPLHF
CDR3nt: TGCGCCAGCAGCTTGGAGCAGGGTTCACCCCTCCACTTT

j_gene: TRBJ2-2
v_gene: TRBV7-2
d_gene: TRBD2
abundance: -
CDR3aa: CASSSGGHLTGELFF
CDR3nt: TGTGCCAGCAGTAGCGGGGGTCACCTGACCGGGGAGCTGTTTTTT